The rows below give T cell receptor beta chains drawn from one sample of a study of blood T cell repertoires in COVID-19. Repertoires were generated with immunoSEQ multiplex PCR, while TCRdb's copy carries only in-frame clones and drops some. The repertoire holds about 94,000 clones, with roughly four fifths as singletons. Sequenced sample: peripheral blood. These receptors were obtained from a man in his sixties with acute or convalescent COVID-19. The CDR3 runs from the conserved cysteine through the conserved F or W. Fields, in order: V gene, D gene, clone size, J gene, CDR3 DNA, CDR3 protein. A D gene is named only where the DNA matches it firmly. Where a row states a size, it is once, few, many or the class of an expanded clone; other rows omit it.

V gene: TRBV2
D gene: TRBD1
clone size: .
J gene: TRBJ1-1
CDR3 DNA: TGTGCCAGCAGTGAACGTTCAGGGGGCACTGAAGCTTTCTTT
CDR3 protein: CASSERSGGTEAFF

V gene: TRBV25-1
D gene: TRBD1
clone size: .
J gene: TRBJ1-2
CDR3 DNA: TGTGCCAGCAGTGAACCAGGGGGGCCTTCTGGCTACACCTTC
CDR3 protein: CASSEPGGPSGYTF

V gene: TRBV11-3
D gene: TRBD2
clone size: once
J gene: TRBJ2-1
CDR3 DNA: TGTGCCAGCAGCTTAAGTGGGGGGAGCGGGGCTGAGCAGTTCTTC
CDR3 protein: CASSLSGGSGAEQFF

V gene: TRBV9
D gene: TRBD1
clone size: .
J gene: TRBJ2-1
CDR3 DNA: TGTGCCAGCAGCGTCCGGGACAGGGGGTTGTCCGTCCCTTACAATGAGCAGTTCTTC
CDR3 protein: CASSVRDRGLSVPYNEQFF

V gene: TRBV6-2/TRBV6-3
D gene: .
clone size: .
J gene: TRBJ1-5
CDR3 DNA: TGTGCCAGCAGCGGACCCAGGGGCAATCAGCCCCAGCATTTT
CDR3 protein: CASSGPRGNQPQHF

V gene: TRBV10-3
D gene: .
clone size: .
J gene: TRBJ2-7
CDR3 DNA: TGTGCCATCAGTGAGTCCTCCGAGACCTACGAGCAGTACTTC
CDR3 protein: CAISESSETYEQYF

V gene: TRBV5-1
D gene: TRBD2
clone size: few
J gene: TRBJ2-2
CDR3 DNA: TGCGCCAGCAGTTTCGGGACTAGAGGGACCGGGGAGCTGTTTTTT
CDR3 protein: CASSFGTRGTGELFF

V gene: TRBV7-7
D gene: TRBD1
clone size: once
J gene: TRBJ2-7
CDR3 DNA: TGTGCTAGCAGCTTATATCACTCCCCGGGAAGGACAGGGGGCGAGCAGTACTTC
CDR3 protein: CASSLYHSPGRTGGEQYF

V gene: TRBV6-5
D gene: .
clone size: .
J gene: TRBJ1-1
CDR3 DNA: TGTGCCAGCATCGGGGGGAACACTGAAGCTTTCTTT
CDR3 protein: CASIGGNTEAFF

V gene: TRBV19
D gene: .
clone size: few
J gene: TRBJ1-6
CDR3 DNA: TGTGCCAGTAGTATAGCCATCAATTCACCCCTCCACTTT
CDR3 protein: CASSIAINSPLHF

V gene: TRBV11-2
D gene: .
clone size: .
J gene: TRBJ1-3
CDR3 DNA: TGTGCCAGCACCGCGGGGTCGGGAAACACCATATATTTT
CDR3 protein: CASTAGSGNTIYF

V gene: TRBV21-1
D gene: .
clone size: .
J gene: TRBJ1-2
CDR3 DNA: TGTGCCAGCAGCGGTCGATTGGGGCCAGGAGGCTACACCTTC
CDR3 protein: CASSGRLGPGGYTF

V gene: TRBV5-3
D gene: .
clone size: few
J gene: TRBJ2-2
CDR3 DNA: TGTGCCAGAAGACGTAACTTGGACTCACCCCGCACCGGGGAGCTGTTTTTT
CDR3 protein: CARRRNLDSPRTGELFF

V gene: TRBV6-2/TRBV6-3
D gene: .
clone size: .
J gene: TRBJ2-1
CDR3 DNA: TGTGCCAGCAGTTTAGGCAGGGCCTACAATGAGCAGTTCTTC
CDR3 protein: CASSLGRAYNEQFF